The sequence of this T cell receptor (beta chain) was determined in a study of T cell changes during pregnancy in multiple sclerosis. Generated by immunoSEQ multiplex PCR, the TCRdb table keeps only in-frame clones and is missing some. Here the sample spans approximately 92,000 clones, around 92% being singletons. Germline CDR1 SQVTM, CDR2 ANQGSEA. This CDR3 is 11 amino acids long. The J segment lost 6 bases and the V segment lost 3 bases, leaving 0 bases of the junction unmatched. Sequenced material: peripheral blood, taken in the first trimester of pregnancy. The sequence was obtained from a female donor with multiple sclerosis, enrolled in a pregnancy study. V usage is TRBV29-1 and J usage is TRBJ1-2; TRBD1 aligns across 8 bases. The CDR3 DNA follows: TGCAGCGTTGAGGACAGGGATGGCTACACCTTC. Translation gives CSVEDRDGYTF.